What follows describes a single TCR beta chain. The sample belongs to a study of OX40 agonist ivuxolimab in advanced cancers. Study details: Participants could have had prior anti-PD-1, anti-PD-L1 or anti-CTLA-4 therapy, and more than 35% had some.

The germline CDR1 and CDR2 sequences are SEHNR and FQNEAQ (reference sequence). Trimming removed 4 bases at V and 3 bases at J, with 16 bases between. The CDR3 spans 16 residues. TCRdb keeps only in-frame clones here, not all; method: immunoSEQ multiplex PCR. Of about 71,000 clones in the sample, roughly 81% were seen once. The V and J genes are TRBV7-9 and TRBJ2-1; D may be TRBD1 (5 bases). The starting material was CD4+ or CD8+ T cells sorted from blood, obtained in a trial of the OX40 agonist ivuxolimab. This clonotype was sampled from an adult with an advanced solid tumor such as melanoma, head and neck, liver or kidney cancer. Written as DNA, the CDR3 is TGTGCCAGCAGCTCAGGTGTCAGGGTCGTCTACAATGAGCAGTTCTTC. This sequence encodes CASSSGVRVVYNEQFF.